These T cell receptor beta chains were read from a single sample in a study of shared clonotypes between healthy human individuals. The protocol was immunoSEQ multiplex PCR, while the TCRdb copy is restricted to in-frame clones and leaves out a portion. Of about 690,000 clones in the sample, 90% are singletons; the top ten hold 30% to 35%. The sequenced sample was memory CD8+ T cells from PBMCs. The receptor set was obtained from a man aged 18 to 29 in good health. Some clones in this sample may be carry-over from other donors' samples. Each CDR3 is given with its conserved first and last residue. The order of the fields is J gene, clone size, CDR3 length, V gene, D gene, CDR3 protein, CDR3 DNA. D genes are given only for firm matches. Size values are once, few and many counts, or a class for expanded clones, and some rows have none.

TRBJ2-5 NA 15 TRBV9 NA CASSVRPAYQETQYF TGTGCCAGCAGCGTACGGCCCGCGTACCAAGAGACCCAGTACTTC
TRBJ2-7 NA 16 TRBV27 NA CASTPSVGEQGHEQYF TGTGCCAGCACCCCTTCGGTTGGGGAGCAAGGGCACGAGCAGTACTTC
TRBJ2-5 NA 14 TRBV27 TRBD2 CASSLTSGRETQYF TGTGCCAGCAGTTTGACTAGCGGGAGAGAGACCCAGTACTTC
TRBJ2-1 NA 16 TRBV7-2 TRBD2 CASSQDSGSAGNEQFF TGCGCCAGCAGCCAAGATAGCGGGAGCGCCGGAAATGAGCAGTTCTTC
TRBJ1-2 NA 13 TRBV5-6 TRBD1 CASSWPTGYGYTF TGTGCCAGCAGCTGGCCGACAGGGTATGGCTACACCTTC
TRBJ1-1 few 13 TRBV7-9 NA CASSLGDNTEAFF TGTGCCAGCAGCTTAGGTGATAACACTGAAGCTTTCTTT
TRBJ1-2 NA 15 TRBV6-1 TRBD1 CASSEADRASLGYTF TGTGCCAGCAGTGAAGCGGACAGGGCTTCTTTAGGCTACACCTTC
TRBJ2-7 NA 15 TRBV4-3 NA CASSQESDAGYEQYF TGCGCCAGCAGCCAAGAGTCAGATGCTGGCTACGAGCAGTACTTC
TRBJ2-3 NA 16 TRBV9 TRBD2 CASTLGGGSSTDTQYF TGTGCCAGCACCCTGGGTGGCGGGAGCAGCACAGATACGCAGTATTTT
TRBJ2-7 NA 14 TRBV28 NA CASSSRDNHYEQYF TGTGCCAGCAGTTCGCGGGACAACCACTACGAGCAGTACTTC
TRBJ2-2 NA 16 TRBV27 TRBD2 CASSFFRLAGPGELFF TGTGCCAGCAGTTTCTTCCGACTAGCGGGACCCGGGGAGCTGTTTTTT
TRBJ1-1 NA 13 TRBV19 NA CASSIVQRTEAFF TGTGCCAGTAGTATAGTTCAGAGGACTGAAGCTTTCTTT
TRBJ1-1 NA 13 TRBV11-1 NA CASRKQANTEAFF TGTGCCAGCAGAAAACAGGCGAACACTGAAGCTTTCTTT
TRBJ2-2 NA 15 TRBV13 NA CASSLGRPNTGELFF TGTGCCAGCAGCCTCGGACGCCCGAACACCGGGGAGCTGTTTTTT
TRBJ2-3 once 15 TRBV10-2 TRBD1 CASFRDRGFTDTQYF TGCGCCAGCTTTCGGGACAGGGGATTCACAGATACGCAGTATTTT
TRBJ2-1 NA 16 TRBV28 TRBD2 CASSPQLAGSWNEQFF TGTGCCAGCAGTCCGCAACTAGCGGGGTCGTGGAATGAGCAGTTCTTC
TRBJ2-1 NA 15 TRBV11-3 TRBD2 CASKVAGVPRNEQFF TGTGCCAGTAAAGTAGCGGGAGTGCCGAGAAATGAGCAGTTCTTC
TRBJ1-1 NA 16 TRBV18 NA CASSPRALGLNTEAFF TGTGCCAGCTCACCCCGGGCCTTGGGTCTTAACACTGAAGCTTTCTTT
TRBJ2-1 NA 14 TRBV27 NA CASSSLGSYNEQFF TGTGCCAGCAGTTCTTTAGGGTCCTACAATGAGCAGTTCTTC
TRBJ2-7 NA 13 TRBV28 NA CASSLRGLYEQYF TGTGCCAGCAGTCTGAGGGGTCTATATGAGCAGTACTTC
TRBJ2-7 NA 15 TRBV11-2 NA CASSQGTYRAYEQYF TGTGCCAGCAGCCAGGGGACTTACCGAGCCTACGAGCAGTACTTC
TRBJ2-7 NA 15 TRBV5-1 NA CASSALRSPRDEQYF TGCGCCAGCAGCGCACTTCGGAGCCCTAGGGACGAGCAGTACTTC
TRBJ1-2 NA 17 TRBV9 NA CASSPPLGGVDNYGYTF TGTGCCAGCAGCCCCCCGTTGGGGGGGGTGGATAACTATGGCTACACCTTC
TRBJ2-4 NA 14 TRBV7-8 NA CASSRTVSKNIQYF TGTGCCAGCAGCAGAACAGTGTCCAAAAACATTCAGTACTTC
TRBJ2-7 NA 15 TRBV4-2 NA CASSQVGGTSYEQYF TGTGCCAGCAGCCAAGTGGGCGGGACCTCCTACGAGCAGTACTTC
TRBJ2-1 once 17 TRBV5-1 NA CASSLELIVDSYNEQFF TGCGCCAGCAGCTTGGAGCTCATTGTAGATTCCTACAATGAGCAGTTCTTC
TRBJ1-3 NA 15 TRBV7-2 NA CASSLGQLSGNTIYF TGTGCCAGCAGCTTAGGGCAGCTCTCTGGAAACACCATATATTTT
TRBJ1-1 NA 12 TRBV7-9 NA CASSLGAAEAFF TGTGCCAGCAGCTTGGGGGCTGCTGAAGCTTTCTTT
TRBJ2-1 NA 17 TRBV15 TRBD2 CATSTGINPGLVNEQFF TGTGCCACCAGCACCGGAATTAATCCGGGACTAGTCAATGAGCAGTTCTTC
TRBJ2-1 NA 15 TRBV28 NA CASSLSGAAYNEQFF TGTGCCAGCAGTTTGTCGGGGGCGGCGTACAATGAGCAGTTCTTC
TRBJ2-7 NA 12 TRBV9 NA CASSPKGHEQYF TGTGCCAGCAGCCCCAAGGGTCACGAGCAGTACTTC
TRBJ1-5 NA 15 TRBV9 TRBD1 CASSEVGTANQPQHF TGTGCCAGCAGCGAAGTGGGGACAGCCAATCAGCCCCAGCATTTT
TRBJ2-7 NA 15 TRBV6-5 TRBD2 CASGTSASGKNEQYF TGTGCCAGCGGAACCTCGGCTAGCGGGAAAAACGAGCAGTACTTC
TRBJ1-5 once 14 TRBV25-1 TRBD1 CASSTGTGIQPQHF TGTGCCAGCAGTACCGGGACAGGGATTCAGCCCCAGCATTTT
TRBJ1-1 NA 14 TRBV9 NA CASSAGGTDTEAFF TGTGCCAGCAGCGCCGGCGGGACGGACACTGAAGCTTTCTTT
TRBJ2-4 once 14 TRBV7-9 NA CASSLTGPKNIQYF TGTGCCAGCAGCTTAACGGGCCCCAAAAACATTCAGTACTTC
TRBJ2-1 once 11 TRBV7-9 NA CASTPSYEQFF TGTGCCAGCACCCCTTCCTATGAGCAGTTCTTC
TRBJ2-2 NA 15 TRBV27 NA CASSLRSRDTGELFF TGTGCCAGCAGTTTAAGGTCCCGGGACACCGGGGAGCTGTTTTTT
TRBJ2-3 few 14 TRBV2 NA CASTGGFSTDTQYF TGTGCCAGCACGGGCGGGTTCAGCACAGATACGCAGTATTTT
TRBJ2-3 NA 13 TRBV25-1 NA CASGELRTDTQYF TGTGCCAGTGGAGAGCTGAGGACGGATACGCAGTATTTT
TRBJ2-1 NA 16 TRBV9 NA CASSPTAHLSGNEQFF TGTGCCAGCAGCCCGACGGCCCATCTGTCTGGGAATGAGCAGTTCTTC
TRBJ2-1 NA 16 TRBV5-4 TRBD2 CASSLMSSGTYNEQFF TGTGCCAGCAGCTTAATGTCTAGCGGGACCTACAATGAGCAGTTCTTC
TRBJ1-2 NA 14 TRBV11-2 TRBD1 CASRPDRDHYGYTF TGTGCCAGCAGACCGGACAGGGACCACTATGGCTACACCTTC
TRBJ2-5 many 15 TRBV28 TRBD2 CASSTAGGYQETQYF TGTGCCAGCAGTACGGCGGGGGGCTACCAAGAGACCCAGTACTTC
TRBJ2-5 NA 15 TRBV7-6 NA CASSLTRAIQETQYF TGTGCCAGCAGCTTAACCAGGGCGATACAAGAGACCCAGTACTTC
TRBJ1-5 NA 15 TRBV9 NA CASSEGQGSNQPQHF TGTGCCAGCAGCGAGGGCCAGGGCTCCAATCAGCCCCAGCATTTT
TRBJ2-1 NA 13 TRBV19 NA CASLGVASNEQFF TGTGCCAGCTTAGGGGTTGCTTCCAATGAGCAGTTCTTC
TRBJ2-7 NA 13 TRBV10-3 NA CATRTGVGYEQYF TGTGCCACCAGAACGGGAGTGGGTTACGAGCAGTACTTC
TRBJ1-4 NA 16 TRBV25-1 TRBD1 CASSGWTHRGSEKLFF TGTGCCAGCAGTGGCTGGACCCACAGGGGTTCGGAAAAACTGTTTTTT
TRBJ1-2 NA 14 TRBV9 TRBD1 CASSVEGAGYGYTF TGTGCCAGCAGCGTAGAGGGGGCTGGCTATGGCTACACCTTC
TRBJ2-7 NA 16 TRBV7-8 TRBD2 CASSYASWGGSYEQYF TGTGCCAGCAGCTACGCTTCGTGGGGGGGTTCCTACGAGCAGTACTTC